This entry lists 11 T cell receptor beta chains sequenced from one sample in a study of CD8+CD57+ T cells in acquired aplastic anemia. Patients selected for sequencing had displayed CD8+CD57+ cell expansion by flow cytometry. Genomic DNA provided the template from which TCR beta VDJ and CDR3 profiles were obtained. TCRdb itself ran the reads through MiXCR, one entry per CDR3 protein. The sample has 220,000 or so distinct CDR3 sequences; roughly 60% are singletons. The sample comprised sorted CD4+, CD8+, or CD8+CD57+ T cells (not recorded which) from PBMCs. The receptors originated from a human donor with aplastic anemia.

The chain couples TRBV25-1 to TRBJ1-1; 7 bases map to TRBD1. Losses at the gene ends were 2 bases for V and 7 bases for J; bases not matched to a gene: 7. The germline V gene encodes CDR1 MGHDK and CDR2 SYGVNS. CDR3 size: 14 residues. Here the CDR3 DNA reads TGTGCCAGCAGTGAAGTCGTGCAGGGGGGTGAAGCTTTCTTT. Its translation is CASSEVVQGGEAFF. The full variable domain, completed using reference TRBV25-1 and TRBJ1-1, is EADIYQTPRYLVIGTGKKITLECSQTMGHDKMYWYQQDPGMELHLIHYSYGVNSTEKGDLSSESTVSRIRTEHFPLTLESARPSHTSQYLCASSEVVQGGEAFFGQGTRLTVV.

V and J are TRBV10-1 and TRBJ2-7; D unresolved. This CDR3 region has 12 residues. The ends were cut back, 4 bases at V and 2 bases at J, with 6 bases in the middle. The germline CDR1 and CDR2 sequences are WNHNN and SYGVQD (reference sequence). CDR3 in amino acids: CASSGGPYEQYF. CDR3 DNA sequence: TGCGCCAGCAGTGGGGGTCCCTACGAGCAGTACTTC.

This clonotype showed up just a few times. CDR3 coding DNA: TGTGCCAGCAGTCCACCTACGGGGGGTGGCCCCCTCCACTTT. As protein: CASSPPTGGGPLHF. This sequence joins TRBV12-3 or TRBV12-4 and TRBJ1-6, with D perhaps TRBD1 (5 bases). V dropped 5 bases and J dropped 13 bases, with 18 bases sitting between them. The CDR3 extends over 14 amino acids.

This clonotype came up a few times. The chain employs TRBV7-9 and TRBJ2-7, with D maybe TRBD1 (6 bases). This CDR3 spans 16 amino acids. V lost 2 bases to trimming and J lost 3 bases, with 17 bases between them. The germline CDR1 and CDR2 sequences are SEHNR and FQNEAQ (reference sequence). CDR3 DNA: TGTGCCAGCAGCTTAACAGGGTCGGTTGGCATCTACGAGCAGTACTTC. Its protein product is CASSLTGSVGIYEQYF.

This clonotype was counted once. The rearrangement uses TRBV14 and TRBJ1-2; perhaps TRBD1 as D (6 bases). This CDR3 region has 16 residues. CDR1 SGHDN and CDR2 FVKESK come from the germline V gene. Trimming cost V 1 base and J 4 bases, with 16 bases left between them. The CDR3 reads CASSQALGGDTYGYTF. The CDR3 bases are TGTGCCAGCAGCCAAGCCTTAGGAGGGGACACCTATGGCTACACCTTC.

The chain uses TRBV19 and TRBJ2-3, with 8 bases lining up with TRBD2. The CDR3 length is 13 residues. Germline V gives CDR1 LNHDA, CDR2 SQIVND (reference sequence). V shed 6 bases and J 4 bases; nucleotides not matched to a gene: 3. This chain's CDR3 is CASSGLAPDTQYF. CDR3 DNA sequence: TGTGCCAGTAGCGGACTAGCCCCAGATACGCAGTATTTT.

The rearrangement uses TRBV2 and TRBJ1-1; TRBD1 aligns across 7 bases. Germline assignment: CDR1 SNHLY and CDR2 FYNNEI. CDR3 length: 14 residues. The J segment lost 7 bases and the V segment lost 4 bases, leaving 9 bases of the junction unmatched. The CDR3 loop reads CASSVDRRSDEAFF. CDR3 DNA: TGTGCCAGCAGTGTGGACAGGAGGAGTGATGAAGCTTTCTTT.

CDR3 nucleotide sequence: TGCGCCAGCAGCAGACAGACGGAGAACACTGAAGCTTTCTTT. Protein product: CASSRQTENTEAFF. J is TRBJ1-1 and V is TRBV5-1; maybe TRBD1 (5 bases). The CDR3 is made up of 14 amino acids. Germline V gene data show CDR1 as SGHRS and CDR2 as YFSETQ. Between the trimmed V and J ends, which lost 4 bases and 1 base, there was a span of 11 bases.

The chain couples TRBV7-2 to TRBJ2-1; possible D gene TRBD1, 5 bases. Trimming removed 5 bases from V and 3 bases from J, with 11 bases in between. CDR1 and CDR2 (germline): SGHTA, FQGNSA. This CDR3 region has 14 residues. The CDR3, as DNA: TGTGCCAGCAGCCGAAGCAGGGACTACAATGAGCAGTTCTTC. Translation gives CASSRSRDYNEQFF.

Many counts were recorded for this clonotype. The V and J genes are TRBV10-2 and TRBJ2-1; D unclear. From germline, CDR1 is WSHSY and CDR2 SAAADI. The CDR3 is 13 residues long. Trimming cost V 1 base and J 5 bases, with 6 bases left between them. CDR3 loop: CASSEFSNNEQFF. CDR3 nucleotides: TGCGCCAGCAGTGAGTTCTCGAACAATGAGCAGTTCTTC.

This clonotype was counted ten times or more. The chain uses TRBV4-1 and TRBJ1-1; perhaps TRBD1 as D (6 bases). Germline V gene sequence: CDR1 MGHRA, CDR2 YSYEKL. The CDR3 runs 17 residues. The V end lost 4 bases, the J end lost 4 bases, and 22 bases lay between the germline ends. The CDR3 loop is CASSRIRDTRSGTEAFF. For the CDR3, the DNA is TGCGCCAGCAGCCGGATCCGGGACACCCGGTCGGGCACTGAAGCTTTCTTT.